The entry below describes one T cell receptor beta chain. This CDR3 has 13 amino acids. Germline V gives CDR1 SGHAT, CDR2 FQNNGV. Trimming took 5 bases from V and 12 from J; bases not matched to a gene: 6. The data originate from a study of blood T cell repertoires in COVID-19. Original processing methods: Reference gene primer amplification gave estimated nucleated cell counts. This table comes from immunoSEQ multiplex PCR, and its TCRdb copy is limited to in-frame clones, with some not included. That table gives V, J and clone size, and the DNA gave D and trimming. The sample has around 190,000 clones, about nine tenths seen once.

The sequencing sample was made of peripheral blood. The chain carries TRBV11-2 and TRBJ2-1; 11 positions agree with TRBD1. This clonotype was sampled from a man between 65 and 80 years old with active or convalescent COVID-19. DNA of the CDR3: TGTGCCAGCAGCCGGGACAGGGGGATTGCGCAGTTCTTC. Protein sequence: CASSRDRGIAQFF.